The 5 T cell receptor beta chains reported below all come from one sample, sequenced in a study of Tregs in tolerant kidney transplant recipients. Repertoires were generated with immunoSEQ multiplex PCR, while TCRdb's copy carries only in-frame clones and drops some. This sample's clone table lists about 16,000 clones. Recipients received nonmyeloablative bone marrow transplants from related graft donors, with transient mixed chimerism. Material: CD4+ T cells from blood (PBMCs), obtained 12 months after the transplant. These receptors originate from a human patient who received a combined kidney and bone marrow transplant. Some of the T cells might come from the graft donor.

As regards this clone: The read comes to an end 3 residues before the CDR3 does, leaving the germline J gene to fill in the end. The chain links TRBV20-1 to TRBJ1-6; TRBD1 might be the D (6 bases). Germline V lookup: CDR1 DFQATT, CDR2 SNEGSKA (reference sequence). The CDR3 contains 15 residues. The ends were cut back, 4 bases at V and 9 bases at J, with 19 bases in the middle. The CDR3 protein is CSATPDRSLSSPLHF. CDR3 DNA, as far as it was read: TGCAGTGCTACTCCCGACAGGTCACTAAGTTCACCC.

In regard to this clone: Sequencing ends 3 residues short of the CDR3 end; the germline J gene provides the rest. The V and J genes are TRBV5-6 and TRBJ1-1; TRBD1 matches 8 bases. This CDR3 contains 13 residues. After removal of 2 bases from V and 7 bases from J, the junction contained 4 bases not matched to a gene. The germline gives CDR1 SGHDT, CDR2 YYEEEE. The CDR3 sequence is CASSFWDRYEAFF. Incomplete CDR3 DNA: TGTGCCAGCAGCTTTTGGGACAGGTATGAA.

A remark on this clone: Coverage ceases 3 residues before the CDR3 finishes, and the germline J gene fills in the end. The rearrangement uses TRBV28 and TRBJ2-4; the D gene is possibly TRBD2 (7 bases). The CDR3 covers 15 residues. The germline V gene has CDR1 MDHEN and CDR2 SYDVKM. V lost 4 bases and J 3 bases, leaving 13 bases between the germline ends. The CDR3 DNA, read in part, is TGTGCCAGCAGTTGGGGGGGCTTGGTCAAAAACATT. Translated, it gives CASSWGGLVKNI. The full CDR3 sequence reads CASSWGGLVKNIQYF.

With regard to this clone: The read terminates 3 residues before the CDR3 end, so the remaining end is supplied by the germline J gene. The rearrangement joins TRBV7-9 to TRBJ2-1; 10 bases align to TRBD2. The CDR3 loop spans 15 amino acids. The J segment lost 7 bases and the V segment lost 3 bases, leaving 6 bases of the junction unmatched. Germline CDR1 and CDR2: SEHNR and FQNEAQ (reference sequence). CDR3 DNA, as far as it was read: TGTGCCAGCAGCTTCCTAGCGGGAGTATGGAATGAG. Its translation: CASSFLAGVWNE. The complete CDR3 sequence is CASSFLAGVWNEQFF.

As regards this clone: The DNA ends 3 residues before the CDR3 does, and the rest of the CDR3 is filled in from the germline J gene. The chain couples TRBV7-9 to TRBJ2-3, with 7 bases that match TRBD1. This CDR3 contains 15 residues. The ends lost 2 bases at V and 1 base at J; junction bases unmatched: 3. Germline loops: CDR1 SEHNR, CDR2 FQNEAQ (reference sequence). The CDR3: CASSLKGQGTDTQYF. The sequenced part of the CDR3 DNA is TGTGCCAGCAGCTTAAAAGGACAGGGCACAGATACG.